Shown below are 13 T cell receptor beta chains from a single sample sequenced in a study of T cells in Graves' hyperthyroidism and ophthalmopathy. TCR beta CDR3 sequences were amplified from RNA transcripts. First-round RT-PCR with HTBI primers amplified the TCR CDR3 region. TCRdb reprocessed the multiplex PCR reads with MiXCR, giving one entry per CDR3 protein. The top ten clones hold 34% of a sample with 250,000 to 400,000 distinct CDR3 sequences, roughly 13% of them seen once. The material sequenced was blood. These TCRs come from a middle-aged woman with Graves' ophthalmopathy.

This clonotype was seen repeatedly, ten times or more. V and J are TRBV6-1 and TRBJ2-7; TRBD1 aligns across 10 bases. Germline CDR1 reads MNHNS; CDR2 reads SASEGT. The V segment lost 6 bases and the J segment 4 bases; nucleotides outside the gene matches: 9. The CDR3 is 15 residues long. The DNA of the CDR3 is TGTGCCAGCAGGAAGGGATCGGGACAGGGGTACGAGCAGTACTTC. It is translated as CASRKGSGQGYEQYF.

The chain links TRBV20-1 to TRBJ1-2, with 10 bases fitting TRBD1. The V and J ends lost 5 bases and 2 bases, in that order; junction bases with no gene match: 8. The CDR3 loop spans 15 amino acids. From germline, CDR1 is DFQATT and CDR2 SNEGSKA (reference sequence). For the CDR3, the DNA is TGCAGTGCTGCAAACCCGGGACAGGGGAACTATGGCTACACCTTC. Translated, it gives CSAANPGQGNYGYTF.

This clonotype has at least ten counts. The rearrangement uses TRBV6-1 and TRBJ2-7; TRBD2 matches 13 bases. V lost 6 bases and J lost 2; bases outside the gene matches: 7. CDR1 and CDR2 (germline): MNHNS, SASEGT. This CDR3 is 16 amino acids long. The CDR3 DNA reads TGTGCCAGCAGGGTGGGACTAGCGGGAAAGACCTACGAGCAGTACTTC. It yields the protein CASRVGLAGKTYEQYF.

This clonotype has just a few counts. The chain has TRBV20-1 and TRBJ1-3; the D is unclear. The V end lost 0 bases, the J end lost 1 base, and 16 bases lay between the germline ends. The V gene's germline CDR1 is DFQATT and CDR2 SNEGSKA (reference sequence). This CDR3 has 17 amino acids. CDR3: CSARDSAPKGSGNTIYF. For the CDR3, the DNA is TGCAGTGCTAGAGATAGTGCCCCTAAAGGATCTGGAAACACCATATATTTT.

The table lists this clonotype with a few counts. The rearrangement joins TRBV14 to TRBJ2-7, with 7 positions matching TRBD2. CDR3 length: 16 amino acids. After removal of 3 bases from V and 0 bases from J, the junction contained 8 bases not matched to a gene. Germline V gene lookup returns CDR1 SGHDN and CDR2 FVKESK. The CDR3 nucleotides are TGTGCCAGCAGCCATTTAGCGGGCCGAAGCTCCTACGAGCAGTACTTC. As protein: CASSHLAGRSSYEQYF.

This sequence joins TRBV20-1 and TRBJ2-2; no definite D call. V was trimmed by 0 bases and J by 1 base, leaving 9 bases between them. Germline values: CDR1 DFQATT, CDR2 SNEGSKA (reference sequence). The CDR3 runs 15 residues. The CDR3 here is CSARDRRVNTGELFF. The CDR3 coding sequence is TGCAGTGCTAGAGACCGTCGAGTGAACACCGGGGAGCTGTTTTTT.

This clonotype was detected a few times. The rearrangement links TRBV24-1 to TRBJ2-5; TRBD2 is a possible D gene (5 bases). The germline V gene has CDR1 KGHDR and CDR2 SFDVKD. This CDR3 is built from 15 residues. The V end lost 3 bases, the J end lost 3 bases, and 13 bases lay between the germline ends. Here the CDR3 reads CATSDTGMLEETQYF. CDR3 nucleotides: TGTGCCACCAGTGATACGGGGATGTTGGAAGAGACCCAGTACTTC.

The J gene is TRBJ2-5, the V gene TRBV25-1, with D possibly called TRBD1 or TRBD2 (5 bases each). The CDR3 spans 15 residues. Trimming pared 3 bases from V and 0 bases from J, leaving 11 bases between. Germline CDR1 MGHDK, CDR2 SYGVNS. The DNA for the CDR3 is TGTGCCAGCAGTGACTGGGAGACAGACCAAGAGACCCAGTACTTC. This encodes CASSDWETDQETQYF.

The V gene is TRBV11-2, the J gene TRBJ2-1; TRBD2 matches 7 bases. Germline lookup yields CDR1 SGHAT and CDR2 FQNNGV. The CDR3 has 16 amino acids. V trimming: 4 bases; J trimming: 5 bases; junction bases outside the gene matches: 11. CDR3 sequence: CASSWEGGVGNNEQFF. CDR3 coding DNA: TGTGCCAGCAGCTGGGAGGGAGGAGTGGGGAACAATGAGCAGTTCTTC.

V and J are TRBV19 and TRBJ1-5; the D is unclear. This CDR3 region has 15 residues. Germline V gene sequence: CDR1 LNHDA, CDR2 SQIVND (reference sequence). The V end lost 0 bases, the J end lost 7 bases, and 13 bases lay between the germline ends. CDR3 DNA sequence: TGTGCCAGTAGTATAGATCGAGATGTTTGGCAGCCCCAGCATTTT. Translating it yields CASSIDRDVWQPQHF.

The V call is TRBV2, the J call TRBJ1-1; 7 nucleotides agree with TRBD1. The CDR3 sequence is 13 residues long. Germline CDR1 SNHLY, CDR2 FYNNEI. V was pared by 0 bases and J by 10 bases, with 5 bases of the junction left unmatched. The CDR3 nucleotides are TGTGCCAGCAGTGAAGCGGCAGGGGGAGGAGCTTTCTTT. It codes for CASSEAAGGGAFF.

The chain uses TRBV4-2 and TRBJ2-2, with 10 nucleotides matching TRBD1. Trimming cost V 7 bases and J 4 bases; bases outside gene matches: 6. The CDR3 is 15 amino acids. Germline V gene data show CDR1 as LGHNA and CDR2 as YNFKEQ. Here the CDR3 DNA reads TGTGCCAGCAAATCCGGGACAGGGGCCACCGGGGAGCTGTTTTTT. This encodes CASKSGTGATGELFF.

The chain recombines TRBV9 with TRBJ2-1; the D gene is possibly TRBD1 (5 bases). The CDR3 contains 17 residues. The V and J ends lost 0 bases and 0 bases respectively, with 13 bases between them. Germline lookup yields CDR1 SGDLS and CDR2 YYNGEE. The CDR3 DNA reads TGTGCCAGCAGCGTAGCAGGGTTCAGATCCTCCTACAATGAGCAGTTCTTC. Its translation: CASSVAGFRSSYNEQFF.